This is a list of T cell receptor beta chains from one sample in a study of graft-versus-host responses after intestinal transplantation. Clones were sequenced by immunoSEQ multiplex PCR, and TCRdb holds only the in-frame ones, with some missing. This sample yields about 54,000 clones, of which about 90% are seen a single time; 5% to 7% belongs to the top ten. Sample: PBMCs, taken about 93 weeks after intestinal transplant. Receptor source: a human patient who received an intestinal transplant, so some T cells may come from the graft donor. CDR3s include the opening cysteine and the closing phenylalanine or tryptophan. A D gene is named only where the DNA matches it firmly. Clone size, where shown, is once, few, many, or a class for clones that have expanded.

d_call: .; j_call: TRBJ1-3; clone_size: few; v_call: TRBV10-1; cdr3_aa: CASSAGTASSGNTIYF; cdr3_nt: TGCGCCAGCAGTGCCGGGACCGCGAGCTCTGGAAACACCATATATTTT
d_call: .; j_call: TRBJ2-2; clone_size: .; v_call: TRBV13; cdr3_aa: CASSFAKLQPGELFF; cdr3_nt: TGTGCCAGCAGCTTCGCAAAGCTTCAGCCCGGGGAGCTGTTTTTT
d_call: TRBD1; j_call: TRBJ2-2; clone_size: .; v_call: TRBV2; cdr3_aa: CASRGQENTGELFF; cdr3_nt: TGTGCCAGCCGGGGACAGGAGAACACCGGGGAGCTGTTTTTT
d_call: .; j_call: TRBJ1-1; clone_size: .; v_call: TRBV5-4; cdr3_aa: CASSLGTARGTEAFF; cdr3_nt: TGTGCCAGCAGCTTGGGGACGGCAAGAGGCACTGAAGCTTTCTTT
d_call: TRBD2; j_call: TRBJ2-1; clone_size: .; v_call: TRBV5-4; cdr3_aa: CASSRGTSGGVYNEQFF; cdr3_nt: TGTGCCAGCAGCAGAGGGACTAGCGGGGGGGTATACAATGAGCAGTTCTTC
d_call: .; j_call: TRBJ2-7; clone_size: once; v_call: TRBV5-1; cdr3_aa: CASSPRRESSAYEQYF; cdr3_nt: TGCGCCAGCAGCCCCCGTCGAGAGAGCTCAGCCTACGAGCAGTACTTC
d_call: .; j_call: TRBJ1-6; clone_size: .; v_call: TRBV18; cdr3_aa: CASSPAELASPLHF; cdr3_nt: TGTGCCAGCTCACCGGCAGAACTGGCTTCACCCCTCCACTTT
d_call: .; j_call: TRBJ2-5; clone_size: .; v_call: TRBV11-2; cdr3_aa: CASSLEGTQYF; cdr3_nt: TGTGCCAGCAGCTTAGAGGGGACCCAGTACTTC
d_call: .; j_call: TRBJ1-6; clone_size: .; v_call: TRBV25-1; cdr3_aa: CATRGRSSYNSPLHF; cdr3_nt: TGTGCCACCAGGGGAAGGAGCTCCTATAATTCACCCCTCCACTTT
d_call: .; j_call: TRBJ2-7; clone_size: .; v_call: TRBV7-9; cdr3_aa: CASSLGRNEQYF; cdr3_nt: TGTGCCAGCAGCTTAGGACGAAACGAGCAGTACTTC
d_call: TRBD1; j_call: TRBJ1-2; clone_size: .; v_call: TRBV23-1; cdr3_aa: CASSQWDRDYGYTF; cdr3_nt: TGCGCCAGCAGTCAATGGGACAGGGACTATGGCTACACCTTC
d_call: .; j_call: TRBJ1-5; clone_size: .; v_call: TRBV6-5; cdr3_aa: CASSPTNDGNQPQHF; cdr3_nt: TGTGCCAGCAGTCCTACGAACGACGGGAATCAGCCCCAGCATTTT
d_call: .; j_call: TRBJ2-6; clone_size: .; v_call: TRBV7-3; cdr3_aa: CASSPQGSGANVLTF; cdr3_nt: TGTGCCAGCAGCCCGCAGGGCTCTGGGGCCAACGTCCTGACTTTC
d_call: .; j_call: TRBJ1-5; clone_size: .; v_call: TRBV19; cdr3_aa: CASSHTGNNQPQHF; cdr3_nt: TGTGCCAGTAGTCACACGGGTAACAATCAGCCCCAGCATTTT
d_call: TRBD1; j_call: TRBJ2-7; clone_size: once; v_call: TRBV15; cdr3_aa: CATSRAWDSSYEQYF; cdr3_nt: TGTGCCACCAGCAGGGCTTGGGACAGTTCCTACGAGCAGTACTTC
d_call: .; j_call: TRBJ2-7; clone_size: few; v_call: TRBV7-9; cdr3_aa: CASSSPLFDRLQYF; cdr3_nt: TGTGCCAGCAGCTCCCCCCTGTTTGACAGGCTGCAGTACTTC
d_call: TRBD2; j_call: TRBJ2-1; clone_size: .; v_call: TRBV6-6; cdr3_aa: CASTKGGLAAYNEQFF; cdr3_nt: TGTGCCAGCACCAAAGGGGGACTAGCGGCATACAATGAGCAGTTCTTC
d_call: TRBD1; j_call: TRBJ1-2; clone_size: .; v_call: TRBV7-2; cdr3_aa: CASSPGDRDYGYTF; cdr3_nt: TGTGCCAGCAGCCCCGGGGACAGGGACTATGGCTACACCTTC
d_call: .; j_call: TRBJ1-6; clone_size: .; v_call: TRBV6-5; cdr3_aa: CASSSASSYNSPLHF; cdr3_nt: TGTGCCAGCAGTTCTGCGAGCTCCTATAATTCACCCCTCCACTTT
d_call: .; j_call: TRBJ2-1; clone_size: .; v_call: TRBV23-1; cdr3_aa: CASSQFLAGGLAPREQFF; cdr3_nt: TGCGCCAGCAGTCAATTTTTGGCCGGGGGCCTAGCCCCTCGAGAGCAGTTCTTC
d_call: .; j_call: TRBJ2-7; clone_size: .; v_call: TRBV27; cdr3_aa: CASSYSPGRDEQYF; cdr3_nt: TGTGCCAGCAGTTACTCACCAGGGCGGGACGAGCAGTACTTC
d_call: .; j_call: TRBJ2-3; clone_size: .; v_call: TRBV6-5; cdr3_aa: CASADSSTDTQYF; cdr3_nt: TGTGCCTCCGCGGACTCCTCGACAGATACGCAGTATTTT
d_call: TRBD1; j_call: TRBJ1-6; clone_size: .; v_call: TRBV5-4; cdr3_aa: CASSLLGQGIRNSPLHF; cdr3_nt: TGTGCCAGCAGCTTGCTGGGACAGGGGATAAGGAATTCACCCCTCCACTTT
d_call: .; j_call: TRBJ2-3; clone_size: .; v_call: TRBV27; cdr3_aa: CASSLRGTSTDTQYF; cdr3_nt: TGTGCCAGCAGTCTGAGGGGTACTAGCACAGATACGCAGTATTTT
d_call: TRBD1; j_call: TRBJ2-4; clone_size: .; v_call: TRBV7-2; cdr3_aa: CASRSAVGQGFIQYF; cdr3_nt: TGTGCCAGCAGGTCAGCTGTGGGACAGGGATTCATTCAGTACTTC
d_call: TRBD1; j_call: TRBJ2-7; clone_size: .; v_call: TRBV7-9; cdr3_aa: CASSLGTWTGNYEQYF; cdr3_nt: TGTGCCAGCAGCCTCGGAACGTGGACAGGGAACTACGAGCAGTACTTC
d_call: .; j_call: TRBJ2-2; clone_size: .; v_call: TRBV6-1; cdr3_aa: CASSHLRTGELFF; cdr3_nt: TGTGCCAGTTCTCACCTTCGCACCGGGGAGCTGTTTTTT
d_call: .; j_call: TRBJ1-5; clone_size: .; v_call: TRBV15; cdr3_aa: CATSRTPINSNQPQHF; cdr3_nt: TGTGCCACCAGCAGAACACCTATTAATAGCAATCAGCCCCAGCATTTT
d_call: .; j_call: TRBJ1-4; clone_size: .; v_call: TRBV6-4; cdr3_aa: CASSERVFEKLFF; cdr3_nt: TGTGCCAGCAGTGAGCGGGTTTTTGAAAAACTGTTTTTT